This entry features one T cell receptor beta chain sequence. What it binds is not known. The entry originates in a study of cytomegalovirus exposure and HLA in healthy donors. At the level of the study: From 170 million or so T cells, an earlier analysis saw around 120 million unique TCR beta sequences. Findings of the study overall: The study recorded 164 TCR beta chains that were cytomegalovirus-associated. In a later analysis, HLA-C alleles had the fewest associated TCRs, DRB1 alleles the most.

Germline V gives CDR1 SGHAT, CDR2 FQNNGV. This CDR3 is 14 amino acids long. Trimming took off 5 bases at V and 5 bases at J, with 15 bases between the two ends. Researchers ran the PCR with 60 Vbeta and 13 Jbeta primers. Original processing methods: In a later analysis, around 10 million of about 80 million unique beta chains occurred in at least two donors. The table came from immunoSEQ multiplex PCR; TCRdb's copy has only in-frame clones and leaves some out. The V and J calls and clone size were taken over from that table, and D and trimming were inferred from the DNA. The repertoire holds approximately 170,000 clones, with over 80% as singletons.

This TCR was sampled from a boy aged 2-9 years in good health and CMV-seronegative. The V and J genes are TRBV11-2 and TRBJ1-1; tentatively, D is TRBD1 (5 bases). Sequencing used PBMCs. The CDR3 reads CASSSYGEGTEAFF. CDR3 nucleotide sequence: TGTGCCAGCAGCAGTTATGGGGAGGGGACTGAAGCTTTCTTT.